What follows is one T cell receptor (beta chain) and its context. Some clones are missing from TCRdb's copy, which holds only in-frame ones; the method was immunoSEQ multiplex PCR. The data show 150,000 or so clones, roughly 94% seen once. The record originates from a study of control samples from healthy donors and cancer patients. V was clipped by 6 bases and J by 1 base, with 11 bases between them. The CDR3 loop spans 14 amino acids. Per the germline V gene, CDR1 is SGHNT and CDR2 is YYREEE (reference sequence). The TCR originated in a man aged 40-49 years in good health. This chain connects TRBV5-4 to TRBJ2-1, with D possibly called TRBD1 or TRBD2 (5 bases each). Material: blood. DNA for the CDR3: TGTGCCAGCAACCGGGACCAGTCCTACAATGAGCAGTTCTTC. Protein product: CASNRDQSYNEQFF.